This T cell receptor (beta chain) comes out of a study of blood T cells in healthy people across ages. Study at large: Per every two T cells, about one barcoded beta molecule was captured by template switching. The study's findings and limits: The lack of PBMC sorting stopped any conclusive naive versus antigen-experienced comparison.

Next came a second PCR, run for about 7 to 12 cycles, which used a sample-barcoded 5' primer along with a J-beta primer mix. TCRdb used MiXCR to reprocess the 5' RACE reads, holding one entry per CDR3 protein. Of 850,000 to 950,000 distinct CDR3 sequences listed, 25% to 35% are singletons. This clonotype has ten or more counts. Its antigen remains unidentified. Donors ranged from about 6 to 90 years old and were healthy Caucasians in Russia. Sequenced sample: blood. This receptor was identified in a woman aged 80 or over in good health.

CDR3 nucleotides: TGCGCCAGCAGCCAAGATTTCGGGGTTAGGAGGGGGCAGTTCTTC. Its translation: CASSQDFGVRRGQFF. The rearrangement joins TRBV4-1 to TRBJ2-1, with D perhaps matching TRBD2 (6 bases). The CDR3 has 15 amino acids. Germline assignment: CDR1 MGHRA and CDR2 YSYEKL. The ends were cut back, 0 bases at V and 12 bases at J, with 18 bases in the middle.